This passage covers 10 T cell receptor beta chains from one sample sequenced in a study of cytomegalovirus exposure and HLA in healthy donors. The study ran its PCR with 60 Vbeta and 13 Jbeta primers. The protocol was immunoSEQ multiplex PCR, while the TCRdb copy is restricted to in-frame clones and leaves out a portion. The data hold 120,000 or so clones, with 15% to 17% observed a single time. Sequencing input: PBMCs. The receptors here all came from a woman aged 18-29 years in good health and CMV-seronegative.

This chain links TRBV5-1 with TRBJ2-3; tentative D call: TRBD2 (6 bases). The germline V gene encodes CDR1 SGHRS and CDR2 YFSETQ. This CDR3 spans 15 amino acids. With 4 bases removed from V and 6 bases from J, the gap between germline ends came to 18 bases. CDR3 DNA: TGCGCCAGCAGCCCGATGGGGGAGGCGAGGGATACGCAGTATTTT. Translation: CASSPMGEARDTQYF.

This clone came up a few times. The J gene is TRBJ2-3, the V gene TRBV11-2, with no clear D. Germline CDR1 and CDR2: SGHAT and FQNNGV. Trimming took off 2 bases at V and 4 bases at J, with 13 bases between the two ends. The CDR3 has 15 amino acids. The CDR3 nucleotides read TGTGCCAGCAGCTTAAACCCCGGTGGTTCAGATACGCAGTATTTT. Protein: CASSLNPGGSDTQYF.

The chain combines TRBV15 with TRBJ1-1; 10 nucleotides match TRBD1. Germline lookup yields CDR1 LNHNV and CDR2 YYDKDF (reference sequence). This CDR3 is built from 16 residues. The trim removed 0 bases at V and 5 bases at J, leaving 6 bases unmatched. CDR3: CATSRDDRGLWTEAFF. The CDR3 DNA follows: TGTGCCACCAGCAGAGATGACAGGGGGCTGTGGACTGAAGCTTTCTTT.

The rearrangement joins TRBV4-1 to TRBJ1-3; D not resolved. Germline CDR1 and CDR2: MGHRA and YSYEKL. This CDR3 comprises 14 residues. V shed 1 base and J shed 4 bases, with 8 bases lying between them. DNA for the CDR3: TGCGCCAGCAGCCAAGCGGGGAGGGGAAACACCATATATTTT. Translated, it gives CASSQAGRGNTIYF.

In its sample, this clone was seen a few times. This sequence joins TRBV9 and TRBJ2-1; D is perhaps TRBD2 (7 bases). CDR3 length: 16 amino acids. Trimming removed 4 bases from V and 4 bases from J, with 18 bases in between. Germline V CDR1 and CDR2: SGDLS, YYNGEE. The CDR3 region is CASSPARGLKYNEQFF. The CDR3 DNA reads TGTGCCAGCAGCCCAGCGCGGGGGCTAAAATACAATGAGCAGTTCTTC.

This clone was seen only a few times. The V and J genes are TRBV13 and TRBJ2-1, with D maybe TRBD2 (7 bases). Between the trimmed V and J ends, which lost 5 bases and 9 bases, there was a span of 17 bases. The CDR3 contains 14 residues. Germline V gene sequence: CDR1 PRHDT, CDR2 FYEKMQ (reference sequence). The CDR3 region is CASSQRAGAAEQFF. In DNA form, the CDR3 reads TGTGCCAGCAGCCAAAGGGCGGGGGCCGCTGAGCAGTTCTTC.

V gene TRBV7-9 combines with J gene TRBJ1-1, with 8 nucleotides matching TRBD1. CDR1 SEHNR and CDR2 FQNEAQ come from the germline V gene (reference sequence). V lost 5 bases to trimming and J lost 8 bases; unmatched junction nucleotides: 10. The CDR3 consists of 14 residues. The CDR3 loop is CASSPAQGDLEAFF. The DNA of the CDR3 is TGTGCCAGCAGCCCGGCACAGGGGGACCTGGAAGCTTTCTTT.

The rearrangement links TRBV11-2 to TRBJ2-1; D remains unclear. Germline CDR1 is SGHAT and CDR2 is FQNNGV. Trimming shortened V by 1 base and J by 1 base, and 8 bases separated the two germline ends. The CDR3 extends over 15 amino acids. CDR3: CASSLVIGSYNEQFF. The CDR3, as DNA: TGTGCCAGCAGCTTAGTAATCGGGTCCTACAATGAGCAGTTCTTC.

The chain carries TRBV5-1 and TRBJ2-7; 7 bases agree with TRBD2. The germline V gene has CDR1 SGHRS and CDR2 YFSETQ. This CDR3 is 14 amino acids long. The trim removed 4 bases at V and 2 bases at J, leaving 6 bases unmatched. CDR3 nucleotides: TGCGCCAGCAGCAAGCGGGAAAGGCCCTACGAGCAGTACTTC. It is translated as CASSKRERPYEQYF.

This clone came up a few times. The rearrangement joins TRBV2 to TRBJ2-5, with D maybe TRBD2 (6 bases). The CDR3 length is 13 residues. Germline-derived CDR1 and CDR2 are SNHLY and FYNNEI. V was cut by 8 bases and J by 3 bases, with 13 bases left in between. The CDR3 loop is CASFDPGEETQYF. The CDR3 DNA is TGTGCCAGCTTTGATCCGGGGGAAGAGACCCAGTACTTC.